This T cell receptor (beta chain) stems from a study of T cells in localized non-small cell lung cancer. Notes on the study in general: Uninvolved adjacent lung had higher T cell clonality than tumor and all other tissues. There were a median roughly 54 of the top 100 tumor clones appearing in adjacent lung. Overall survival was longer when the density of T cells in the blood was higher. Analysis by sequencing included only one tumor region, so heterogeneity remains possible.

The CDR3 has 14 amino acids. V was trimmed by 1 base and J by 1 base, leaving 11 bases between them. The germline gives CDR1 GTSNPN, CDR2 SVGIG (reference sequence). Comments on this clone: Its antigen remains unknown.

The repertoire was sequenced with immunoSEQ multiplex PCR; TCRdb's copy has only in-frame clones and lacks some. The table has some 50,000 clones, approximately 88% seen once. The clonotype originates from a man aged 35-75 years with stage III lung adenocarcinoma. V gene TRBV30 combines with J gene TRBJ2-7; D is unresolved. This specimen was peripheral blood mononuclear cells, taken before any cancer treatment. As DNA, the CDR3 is TGTGCCTGGAGTGATGCCAGGTTTTCCTACGAGCAGTACTTC. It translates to CAWSDARFSYEQYF. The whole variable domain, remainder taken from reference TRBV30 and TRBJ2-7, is SQTIHQWPATLVQPVGSPLSLECTVEGTSNPNLYWYRQAAGRGLQLLFYSVGIGQISSEVPQNLSASRPQDRQFILSSKKLLLSDSGFYLCAWSDARFSYEQYFGPGTRLTVT.